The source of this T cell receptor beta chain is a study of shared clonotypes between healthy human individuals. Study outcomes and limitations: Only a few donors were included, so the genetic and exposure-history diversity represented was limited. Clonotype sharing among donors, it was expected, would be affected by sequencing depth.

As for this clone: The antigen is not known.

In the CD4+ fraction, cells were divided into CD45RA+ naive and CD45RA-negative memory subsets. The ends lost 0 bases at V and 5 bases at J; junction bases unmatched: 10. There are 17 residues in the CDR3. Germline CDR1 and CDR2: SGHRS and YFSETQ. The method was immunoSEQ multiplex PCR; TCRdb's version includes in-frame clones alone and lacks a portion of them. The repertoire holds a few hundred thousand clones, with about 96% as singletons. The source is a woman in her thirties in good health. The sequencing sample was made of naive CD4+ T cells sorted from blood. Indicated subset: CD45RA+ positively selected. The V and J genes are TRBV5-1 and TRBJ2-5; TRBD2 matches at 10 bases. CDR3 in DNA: TGCGCCAGCAGCTTGGGAACAGCGGGAGGGCCGACGGAGACCCAGTACTTC. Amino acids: CASSLGTAGGPTETQYF.